Listed here is a single T cell receptor (beta chain). Its antigen remains undetermined. There are no base qualities to consult, and no much larger clone falls within one base. The sample comes from a study of blood T cell repertoires in COVID-19 (dated by TCRdb to about 2020). General notes on the study: Samples from collaborators originated in the United States, Italy and Spain and spanned both the acute and convalescent phases of COVID-19. The material from the prospective study consisted of cDNA or gDNA derived from T cells, B-cell-depleted T cells, or PBMCs. The dataset comprised deeply sampled blood TCRbeta repertoires from subjects exposed to, actively infected with, or recovered from COVID-19. The repertoires were released in a freely available public database meant as a resource for research on the immune response to SARS-CoV-2. The samples were drawn from the first 160 participants of the ongoing ImmuneRACE study and from more than 1,000 subjects provided by 6 global collaborators. A de-identified subject ID, COVID-19 status, age in years and sex were almost always included in the sample metadata. Where HLA class I and class II types were available, the types were taken from metadata supplied by the sample provider, not from assay-based typing.

Findings and caveats that apply to the study as a whole: Clinical and demographic metadata were provided uncurated, with the amount varying by source and participant.

Collaborating institutions collected whole blood in K2EDTA tubes following their own protocols. For TCRbeta analysis, collaborator samples were shipped as frozen whole blood, as isolated PBMCs, or as DNA extracted from either sample type. CDR1 and CDR2 (MNHEY, SVGAGI) derive from the germline V gene. The cysteine opens and the phenylalanine closes a CDR3 of 15 amino acids. Here the CDR3 DNA is all that survives: 45 bases in frame from base 1. Trimming removed 0 bases from V and 4 bases from J; the gene matches leave 2 bases unexplained. TCRbeta CDR3 regions were amplified from genomic DNA by means of the immunoSEQ Assay, a bias-controlled multiplex PCR. The study's own analysis went as follows. The number of nucleated cells in each sample was estimated from the amplification of reference gene primers within the assay. Sequence reads were collapsed and filtered to measure the absolute abundance of every unique TCRbeta CDR3 rearrangement. For each sample, productive Simpson clonality was calculated as the square root of Simpson's diversity index across productive rearrangements. The table was pulled from immuneACCESS by TCRdb, which kept in-frame rearrangements only. Such tables lose some clones; where checked, under half of the loss comes from unresolved V genes, and the rest has no known cause. The DNA was the basis for D and trimming; V, J and clone size are from that table. The sample includes about 150,000 clones, with roughly four fifths observed a single time. Of the sample, 3% to 3.5% is held by the ten largest clones.

The sequenced material came from peripheral blood. This receptor was obtained from a woman older than 75 with acute or convalescent COVID-19. The rearrangement joined TRBV6-5 to TRBJ1-1; 10 bases in between match TRBD1. The nucleotides read TGTGCCAGCAGTTACTCGACAGGGGGCGGCACTGAAGCTTTCTTT. This is translated as CASSYSTGGGTEAFF.